The clone carrying this T cell receptor beta chain turned up a few times. The target antigen is unknown. The sample comes from a study of T cell responses to AZD1222 COVID-19 vaccine. Clones were sequenced by immunoSEQ multiplex PCR, and TCRdb holds only the in-frame ones, with some missing. The sample consists of about 150,000 clones, 91% of them appearing once. The CDR3 sequence is 13 residues long. Germline-derived CDR1 and CDR2 are SGHDT and YYEEEE. V shed 4 bases and J shed 5 bases, with 10 bases lying between them. Findings of the study overall: Donors in the cohort were predominantly white British and more often female, and clonal diversity was possibly underestimated.

The rearrangement uses TRBV5-6 and TRBJ1-5; D perhaps matches TRBD1 (5 bases). The source of this sequence is an adult in good health. Sequences were derived from peripheral blood, sampled on day 0 of AZD1222 vaccination. This chain's CDR3 is CASSRGQYQPQHF. The CDR3 nucleotides are TGTGCCAGCAGCCGGGGCCAGTATCAGCCCCAGCATTTT.